This is a list of T cell receptor beta chains from one sample in a study of T cells after yellow fever vaccination. One entry per CDR3 protein results from TCRdb running MiXCR on the 5' RACE reads. The sample carries some 320,000 distinct CDR3 sequences, 8.7% recorded once. The sample here was CD4+ T cells sorted from PBMCs, taken 5 days after the yellow fever booster vaccination. All receptors derive from a man between 18 and 29 years old who received the YFV17D yellow fever vaccine. CDR3s include the opening cysteine and the closing phenylalanine or tryptophan. D genes are given only for firm matches. The size field is filled for only some rows; it gives once, few, many or a size class.

v_call	clone_size	j_call	d_call	cdr3_aa	cdr3_nt
TRBV20-1	many	TRBJ2-1	.	CSAYDITYNEQFF	TGCAGTGCTTATGACATCACCTACAATGAGCAGTTCTTC
TRBV9	few	TRBJ2-5	.	CASSVGGGGAETQYF	TGTGCCAGCAGCGTAGGAGGAGGGGGGGCTGAGACCCAGTACTTC
TRBV5-1	few	TRBJ2-2	.	CASSFEGRLNPGELFF	TGCGCCAGCAGCTTTGAGGGGCGCCTAAATCCCGGGGAGCTGTTTTTT
TRBV20-1	.	TRBJ1-4	TRBD1	CSALDRGNEKLFF	TGCAGTGCTTTAGACAGGGGGAATGAAAAACTGTTTTTT
TRBV10-3	.	TRBJ2-3	.	CATSDSPTDTQYF	TGTGCCACCTCAGACAGTCCCACAGATACGCAGTATTTT
TRBV4-3	.	TRBJ1-1	.	CASSPHVQSFTEAFF	TGCGCCAGCAGCCCACACGTTCAGTCTTTCACTGAAGCTTTCTTT
TRBV5-4	.	TRBJ2-7	.	CASSLDIGREQYF	TGTGCCAGCAGCTTGGACATAGGACGCGAGCAGTACTTC
TRBV7-2	.	TRBJ2-7	.	CASSLGPAINSYEQYF	TGTGCCAGCAGCTTAGGGCCGGCTATTAACTCCTACGAGCAGTACTTC
TRBV18	.	TRBJ1-6	.	CASSEGPVRNSPLHF	TGTGCCAGCTCAGAGGGACCGGTACGGAATTCACCCCTCCACTTT
TRBV5-6	few	TRBJ2-5	.	CASSLATKQGLETQYF	TGTGCCAGCAGCTTGGCCACGAAGCAGGGTCTGGAGACCCAGTACTTC
TRBV5-1	many	TRBJ2-7	.	CASSYPGDEQYF	TGCGCCAGCAGCTATCCAGGGGACGAGCAGTACTTC
TRBV5-1	once	TRBJ1-2	.	CASSLQADYGYTF	TGCGCCAGCAGCTTGCAGGCGGACTATGGCTACACCTTC
TRBV7-2	.	TRBJ1-2	.	CASSPGTENYGYTF	TGTGCCAGCAGCCCCGGGACGGAAAATTATGGCTACACCTTC
TRBV5-1	many	TRBJ2-1	.	CASAYPSSYNEQFF	TGCGCCAGCGCATACCCAAGCTCCTACAATGAGCAGTTCTTC
TRBV6-6	many	TRBJ1-6	.	CASSYAPARAYNSPLHF	TGTGCCAGCAGTTACGCCCCGGCTAGGGCCTATAATTCACCCCTCCACTTT
TRBV7-9	few	TRBJ2-1	.	CASSLNRESGLSYNEQFF	TGTGCCAGCAGCTTGAACAGGGAATCGGGACTTTCCTACAATGAGCAGTTCTTC
TRBV4-2	.	TRBJ1-4	TRBD1	CASSQGDRRQKLFF	TGTGCCAGCAGCCAGGGGGACAGGAGACAGAAACTGTTTTTT
TRBV6-5	.	TRBJ2-2	.	CASSSTGPPNTGELFF	TGTGCCAGCAGTTCTACAGGGCCCCCGAACACCGGGGAGCTGTTTTTT
TRBV11-2	few	TRBJ1-1	.	CASSLAGAQNTEAFF	TGTGCCAGCAGCTTAGCGGGGGCTCAGAACACTGAAGCTTTCTTT
TRBV12-3/TRBV12-4	few	TRBJ1-5	.	CASTPLTVNQPQHF	TGTGCCAGCACTCCACTTACCGTAAATCAGCCCCAGCATTTT
TRBV5-1	many	TRBJ1-1	TRBD1	CASSDRDRGEAFF	TGCGCCAGCAGCGACCGGGACAGGGGAGAAGCTTTCTTT
TRBV18	.	TRBJ2-7	.	CASSPPTGSYEQYF	TGTGCCAGCTCACCGCCGACAGGCTCCTACGAGCAGTACTTC
TRBV7-2	.	TRBJ2-2	TRBD1	CASGPRQGLNTGELFF	TGTGCCAGCGGCCCCAGACAGGGTTTGAACACCGGGGAGCTGTTTTTT
TRBV5-1	.	TRBJ2-3	.	CASSLVAGPDTQYF	TGCGCCAGCAGCTTGGTTGCAGGTCCGGATACGCAGTATTTT
TRBV5-4	.	TRBJ1-4	TRBD1	CASSLNRDRGTANEKLFF	TGTGCCAGCAGCTTGAACCGGGACAGGGGGACGGCTAATGAAAAACTGTTTTTT
TRBV12-3/TRBV12-4	few	TRBJ1-4	.	CASGRGRNEKLFF	TGTGCCAGCGGCCGGGGCCGTAATGAAAAACTGTTTTTT
TRBV7-2	.	TRBJ2-1	.	CASSLRIWSDEQFF	TGTGCCAGCAGCTTAAGGATATGGTCAGATGAGCAGTTCTTC